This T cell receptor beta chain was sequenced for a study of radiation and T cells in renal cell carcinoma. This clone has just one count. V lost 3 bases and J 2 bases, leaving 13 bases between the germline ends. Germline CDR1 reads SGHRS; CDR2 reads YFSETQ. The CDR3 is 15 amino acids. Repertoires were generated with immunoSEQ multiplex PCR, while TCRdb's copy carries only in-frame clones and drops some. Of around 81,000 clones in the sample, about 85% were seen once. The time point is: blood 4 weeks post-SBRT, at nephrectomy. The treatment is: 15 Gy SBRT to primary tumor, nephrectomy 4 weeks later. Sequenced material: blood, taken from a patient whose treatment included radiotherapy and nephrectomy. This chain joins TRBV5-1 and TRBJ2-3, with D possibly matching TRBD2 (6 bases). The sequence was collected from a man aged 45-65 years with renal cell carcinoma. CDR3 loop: CASSSWEDDTDTQYF. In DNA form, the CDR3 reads TGCGCCAGCAGCTCATGGGAGGACGACACAGATACGCAGTATTTT. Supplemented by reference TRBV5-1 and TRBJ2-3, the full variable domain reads KAGVTQTPRYLIKTRGQQVTLSCSPISGHRSVSWYQQTPGQGLQFLFEYFSETQRNKGNFPGRFSGRQFSNSRSEMNVSTLELGDSALYLCASSSWEDDTDTQYFGPGTRLTVL.